This record concerns one T cell receptor beta chain sequence. V lost 4 bases and J 5 bases, leaving 8 bases between the germline ends. The CDR3 covers 12 residues. Germline CDR1 reads MGHDK; CDR2 reads SYGVNS. The data derive from a study of blood T cell repertoires in COVID-19. Whole-study context: PBMCs, B-cell-depleted T cells, or T cells provided the cDNA or gDNA that made up the material.

Original analysis: Amplifying reference gene primers gave estimates of nucleated cell counts. This table comes from immunoSEQ multiplex PCR, and its TCRdb copy is limited to in-frame clones, with some not included. V and J calls and clone size come straight from that table; D and trimming were deduced from the DNA. Of roughly 250,000 clones listed, 91% are singletons. Those enrolled, adults aged roughly 18 to 90 years, came from about two dozen US areas. Researchers sorted participants into cohorts using their self-reported clinical history. The sequenced sample consisted of PBMCs or T cells enriched from blood (not recorded which). The chain is built from TRBV25-1 and TRBJ1-2; D perhaps matches TRBD1 (5 bases). The source of this sequence is a human donor in a cohort exposed to, infected with or recovered from COVID-19 (not recorded which). The donor label of this sample is uncertain. The CDR3 spells CASSGDSYGYTF. The CDR3 DNA is TGTGCCAGCAGTGGAGACAGTTATGGCTACACCTTC.